This entry describes one TCR beta chain. The sample originates from a study of blood T cell repertoires in COVID-19. Unmatched junction bases numbered 1, after V lost 5 bases and J lost 2 bases. Germline V gene sequence: CDR1 SGHTA, CDR2 FQGTGA. This CDR3 comprises 13 residues. TCRdb keeps only in-frame clones here, not all; method: immunoSEQ multiplex PCR. The table records 55,000 to 75,000 clones, around 87% of them present only once. Sequenced material: peripheral blood. The rearrangement joins TRBV7-3 to TRBJ2-3; 7 bases match TRBD2. The source of this sequence is a human donor with active COVID-19. The donor label of this sample is uncertain. The CDR3 protein is CASSREVTDTQYF. CDR3 nucleotide sequence: TGTGCCAGCAGCCGGGAGGTCACAGATACGCAGTATTTT.